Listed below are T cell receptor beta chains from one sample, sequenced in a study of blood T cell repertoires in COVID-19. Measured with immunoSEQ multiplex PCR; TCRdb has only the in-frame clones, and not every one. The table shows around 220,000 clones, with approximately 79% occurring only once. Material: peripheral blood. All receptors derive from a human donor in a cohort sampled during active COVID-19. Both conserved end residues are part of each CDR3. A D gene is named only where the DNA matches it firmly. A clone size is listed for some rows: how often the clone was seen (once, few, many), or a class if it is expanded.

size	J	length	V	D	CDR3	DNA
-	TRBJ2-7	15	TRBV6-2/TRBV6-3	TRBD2	CASRPSGLIYYEQYF	TGTGCCAGCAGACCTAGCGGATTAATTTACTACGAGCAGTACTTC
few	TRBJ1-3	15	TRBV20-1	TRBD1	CSASRGGAAGNTIYF	TGCAGTGCTAGTAGAGGGGGCGCGGCTGGAAACACCATATATTTT
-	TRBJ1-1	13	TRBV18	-	CASSPGRPSEAFF	TGTGCCAGCTCACCGGGGCGACCCTCCGAAGCTTTCTTT
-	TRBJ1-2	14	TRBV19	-	CASTPQATPYGYTF	TGTGCCAGTACCCCACAGGCGACACCCTATGGCTACACCTTC
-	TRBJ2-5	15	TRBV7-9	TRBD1	CASSPGTGGEETQYF	TGTGCCAGCAGCCCCGGGACAGGGGGAGAGGAGACCCAGTACTTC
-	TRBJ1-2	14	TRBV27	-	CASSPYGGLSGYTF	TGTGCCAGCAGTCCATACGGGGGGCTCAGTGGCTACACCTTC
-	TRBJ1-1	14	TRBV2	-	CASSETRGNTEAFF	TGTGCCAGCAGTGAAACACGGGGGAACACTGAAGCTTTCTTT
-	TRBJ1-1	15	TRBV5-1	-	CASSPLTGLNTEAFF	TGCGCCAGCAGCCCGTTGACAGGCTTGAACACTGAAGCTTTCTTT
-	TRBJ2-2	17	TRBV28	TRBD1	CASSLFRQGAGTGELFF	TGTGCCAGCAGTTTATTTCGACAGGGGGCTGGTACCGGGGAGCTGTTTTTT
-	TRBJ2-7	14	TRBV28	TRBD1	CASSFIDREGEQYF	TGTGCCAGCAGCTTTATCGACAGGGAAGGCGAGCAGTACTTC
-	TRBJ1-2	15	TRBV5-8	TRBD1	CASRFLEGANYGYTF	TGTGCCAGCAGGTTTTTGGAGGGGGCCAACTATGGCTACACCTTC
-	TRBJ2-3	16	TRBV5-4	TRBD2	CASSPGGLAGWNTQYF	TGTGCCAGCAGCCCCGGGGGGCTAGCGGGATGGAATACGCAGTATTTT
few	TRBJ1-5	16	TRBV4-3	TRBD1	CASSQDHGTAHQPQHF	TGCGCCAGCAGCCAAGATCACGGGACAGCTCATCAGCCCCAGCATTTT
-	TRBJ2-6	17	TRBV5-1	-	CASSLYPGMAGANVLTF	TGCGCCAGCAGCTTGTACCCGGGGATGGCTGGGGCCAACGTCCTGACTTTC
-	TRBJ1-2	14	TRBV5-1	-	CASSPGDPNYGYTF	TGCGCCAGCAGCCCCGGAGATCCTAACTATGGCTACACCTTC
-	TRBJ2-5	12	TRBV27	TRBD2	CASSGEGETQYF	TGTGCCAGCAGTGGGGAGGGGGAGACCCAGTACTTC
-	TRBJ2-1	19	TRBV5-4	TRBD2	CASTDTLLLAGGSKDEQFF	TGTGCCAGCACCGATACCCTGCTTCTAGCGGGAGGATCCAAGGATGAGCAGTTCTTC
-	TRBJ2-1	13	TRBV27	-	CASSLSGVQEQFF	TGTGCCAGCAGTTTATCCGGGGTTCAGGAGCAGTTCTTC
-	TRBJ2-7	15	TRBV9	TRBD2	CASSGGTSGPPEQYF	TGTGCCAGCAGCGGGGGGACTAGCGGACCCCCGGAGCAGTACTTC
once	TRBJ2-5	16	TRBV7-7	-	CASSLVAGQGGETQYF	TGTGCCAGCAGCTTAGTTGCGGGCCAGGGAGGAGAGACCCAGTACTTC
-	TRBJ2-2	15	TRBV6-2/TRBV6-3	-	CASSYIQVITGELFF	TGTGCCAGCAGTTATATACAGGTGATCACCGGGGAGCTGTTTTTT
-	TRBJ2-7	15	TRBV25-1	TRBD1	CASGTTGTGRYEQYF	TGTGCCAGTGGAACGACCGGGACAGGGAGGTACGAGCAGTACTTC
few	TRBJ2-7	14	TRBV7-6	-	CASSLLEGTYEQYF	TGTGCCAGCAGCTTATTAGAGGGAACCTACGAGCAGTACTTC
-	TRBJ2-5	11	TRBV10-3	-	CATGGGETQYF	TGTGCCACCGGAGGAGGGGAGACCCAGTACTTC
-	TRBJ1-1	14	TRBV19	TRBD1	CASSSTDRGPEAFF	TGTGCCAGTAGTTCAACGGACAGGGGACCTGAAGCTTTCTTT
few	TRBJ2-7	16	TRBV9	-	CASSVAALAGSYEQYF	TGTGCCAGCAGCGTAGCAGCGCTAGCCGGATCCTACGAGCAGTACTTC
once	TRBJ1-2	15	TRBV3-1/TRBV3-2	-	CASSRGGALGYGYTF	TGTGCCAGCAGTCGCGGGGGGGCCCTCGGCTATGGCTACACCTTC